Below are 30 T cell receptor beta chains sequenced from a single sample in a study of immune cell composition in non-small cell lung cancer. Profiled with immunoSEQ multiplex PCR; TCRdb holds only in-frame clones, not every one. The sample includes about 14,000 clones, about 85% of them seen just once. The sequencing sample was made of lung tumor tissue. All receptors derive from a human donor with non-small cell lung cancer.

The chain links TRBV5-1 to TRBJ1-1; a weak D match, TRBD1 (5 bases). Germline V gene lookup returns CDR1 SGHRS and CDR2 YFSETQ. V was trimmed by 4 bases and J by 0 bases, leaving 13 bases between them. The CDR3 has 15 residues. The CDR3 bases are TGCGCCAGCAGCGAGACAGCCAGTCTGAACACTGAAGCTTTCTTT. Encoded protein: CASSETASLNTEAFF.

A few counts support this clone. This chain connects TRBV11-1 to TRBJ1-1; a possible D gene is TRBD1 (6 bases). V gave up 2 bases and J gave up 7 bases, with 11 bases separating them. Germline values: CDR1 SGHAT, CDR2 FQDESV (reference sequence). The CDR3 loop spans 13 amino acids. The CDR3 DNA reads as TGTGCCAGCAGCTTACAGGGGAAGATTGAAGCTTTCTTT. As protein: CASSLQGKIEAFF.

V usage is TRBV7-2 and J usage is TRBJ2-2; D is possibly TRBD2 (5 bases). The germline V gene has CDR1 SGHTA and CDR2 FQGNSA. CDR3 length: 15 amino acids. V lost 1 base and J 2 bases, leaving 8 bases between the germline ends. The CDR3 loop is CASSLVRLNTGELFF. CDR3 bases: TGTGCCAGCAGCTTAGTTCGACTAAACACCGGGGAGCTGTTTTTT. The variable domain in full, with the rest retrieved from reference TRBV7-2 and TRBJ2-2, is GAGVSQSPSNKVTEKGKDVELRCDPISGHTALYWYRQSLGQGLEFLIYFQGNSAPDKSGLPSDRFSAERTGGSVSTLTIQRTQQEDSAVYLCASSLVRLNTGELFFGEGSRLTVL.

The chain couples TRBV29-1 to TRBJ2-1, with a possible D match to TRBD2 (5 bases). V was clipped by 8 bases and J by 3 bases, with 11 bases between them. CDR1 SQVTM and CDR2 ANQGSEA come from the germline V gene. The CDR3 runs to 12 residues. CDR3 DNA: TGCAGCTCCTTCAGCGGCTACAATGAGCAGTTCTTC. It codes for CSSFSGYNEQFF.

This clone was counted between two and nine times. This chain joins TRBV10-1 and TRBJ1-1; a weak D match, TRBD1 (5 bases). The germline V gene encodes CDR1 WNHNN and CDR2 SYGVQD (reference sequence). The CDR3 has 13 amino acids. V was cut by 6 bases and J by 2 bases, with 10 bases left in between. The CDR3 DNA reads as TGCGCCAGCAGGGACAACACTAACACTGAAGCTTTCTTT. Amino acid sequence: CASRDNTNTEAFF.

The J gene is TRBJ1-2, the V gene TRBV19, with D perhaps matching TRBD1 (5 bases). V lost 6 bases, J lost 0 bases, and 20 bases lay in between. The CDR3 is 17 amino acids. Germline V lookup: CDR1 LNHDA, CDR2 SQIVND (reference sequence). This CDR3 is CASSPPRRQQTNYGYTF. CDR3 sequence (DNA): TGTGCCAGTAGCCCCCCCAGGAGACAGCAAACTAACTATGGCTACACCTTC.

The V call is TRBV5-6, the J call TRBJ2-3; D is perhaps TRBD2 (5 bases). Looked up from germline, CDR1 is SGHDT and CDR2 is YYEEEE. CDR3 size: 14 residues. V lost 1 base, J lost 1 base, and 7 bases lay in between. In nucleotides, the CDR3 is TGTGCCAGCAGCTTGAAGCGGCGCACAGATACGCAGTATTTT. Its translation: CASSLKRRTDTQYF.

As DNA, the CDR3 is TGTGCCACCAGCAGAGACCCCTTCGTTTCCTACAATGAGCAGTTCTTC. This translates into CATSRDPFVSYNEQFF. The rearrangement uses TRBV15 and TRBJ2-1, with unresolved D. The germline gives CDR1 LNHNV, CDR2 YYDKDF (reference sequence). Trimming took 0 bases from V and 1 from J, leaving 10 bases between them. This CDR3 region has 16 residues.

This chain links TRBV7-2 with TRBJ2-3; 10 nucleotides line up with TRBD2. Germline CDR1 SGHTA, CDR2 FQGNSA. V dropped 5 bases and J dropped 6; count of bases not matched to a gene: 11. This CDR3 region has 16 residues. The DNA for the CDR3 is TGTGCCAGCAGCCCAGCTAGCGGGAGAGTTTTTGATACGCAGTATTTT. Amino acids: CASSPASGRVFDTQYF.

The chain's CDR3 is CASSGRGGEYNEQFF. In DNA, the CDR3 is TGCGCCAGCAGCGGGAGGGGGGGCGAATACAATGAGCAGTTCTTC. This sequence joins TRBV5-1 and TRBJ2-1; possibly TRBD2 for D (7 bases). The CDR3 runs 15 residues. Germline CDR1 is SGHRS and CDR2 is YFSETQ. Trimming removed 4 bases from V and 4 bases from J, with 15 bases in between.

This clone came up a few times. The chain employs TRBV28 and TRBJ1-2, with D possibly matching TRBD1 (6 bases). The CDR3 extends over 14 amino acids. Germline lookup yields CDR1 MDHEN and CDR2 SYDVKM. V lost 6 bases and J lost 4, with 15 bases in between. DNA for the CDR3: TGTGCCAGCAGACGTACAGGGAGTGGCTATGGCTACACCTTC. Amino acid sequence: CASRRTGSGYGYTF.

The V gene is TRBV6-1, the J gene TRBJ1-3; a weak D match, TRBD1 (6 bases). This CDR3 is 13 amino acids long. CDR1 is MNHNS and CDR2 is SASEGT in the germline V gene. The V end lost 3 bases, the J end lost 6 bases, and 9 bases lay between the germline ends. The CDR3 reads CASSDRQANTIYF. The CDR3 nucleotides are TGTGCCAGCAGTGATAGACAGGCAAACACCATATATTTT.

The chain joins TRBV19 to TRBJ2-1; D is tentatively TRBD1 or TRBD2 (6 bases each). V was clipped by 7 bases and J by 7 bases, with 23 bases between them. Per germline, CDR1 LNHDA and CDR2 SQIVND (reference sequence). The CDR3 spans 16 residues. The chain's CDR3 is CASTHLGGTPQNEQFF. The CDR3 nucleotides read TGTGCCAGTACTCATTTAGGGGGGACCCCACAAAATGAGCAGTTCTTC.

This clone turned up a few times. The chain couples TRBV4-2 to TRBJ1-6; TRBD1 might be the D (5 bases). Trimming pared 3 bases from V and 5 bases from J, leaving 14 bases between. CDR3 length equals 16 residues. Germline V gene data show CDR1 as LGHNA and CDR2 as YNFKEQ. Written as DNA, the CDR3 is TGTGCCAGCAGCCAGAGTTGGGACCGAGATAATTCACCCCTCCACTTT. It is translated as CASSQSWDRDNSPLHF.

CDR3 sequence (DNA): TGTGCCAGCAGCTTCCATGGGACTAGCGGGAGGTTCAAAAACATTCAGTACTTC. Its translation: CASSFHGTSGRFKNIQYF. This chain joins TRBV11-2 and TRBJ2-4; 15 positions match TRBD2. This CDR3 region has 18 residues. V was clipped by 3 bases and J by 3 bases; unmatched bases: 6. The V gene's germline CDR1 is SGHAT and CDR2 FQNNGV.

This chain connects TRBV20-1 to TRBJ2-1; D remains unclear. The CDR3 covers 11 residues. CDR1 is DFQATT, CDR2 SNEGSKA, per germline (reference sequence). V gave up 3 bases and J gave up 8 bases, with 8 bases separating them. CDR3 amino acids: CSASIIDEQFF. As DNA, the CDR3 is TGCAGTGCTAGTATCATAGATGAGCAGTTCTTC.

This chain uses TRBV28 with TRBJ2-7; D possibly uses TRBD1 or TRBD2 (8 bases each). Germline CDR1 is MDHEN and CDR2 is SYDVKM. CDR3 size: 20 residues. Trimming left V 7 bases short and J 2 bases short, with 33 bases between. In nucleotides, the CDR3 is TGTGCCAGCAACTCAGTCCGGGACAGGAAGCGGGGGAGAGAGACCTACGAGCAGTACTTC. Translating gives CASNSVRDRKRGRETYEQYF.

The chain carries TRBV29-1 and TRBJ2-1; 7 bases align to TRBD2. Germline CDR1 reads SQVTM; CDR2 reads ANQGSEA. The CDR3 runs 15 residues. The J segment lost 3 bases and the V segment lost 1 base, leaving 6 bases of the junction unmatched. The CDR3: CSVEGGSSGYNEQFF. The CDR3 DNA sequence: TGCAGCGTTGAAGGAGGATCTAGCGGCTACAATGAGCAGTTCTTC.

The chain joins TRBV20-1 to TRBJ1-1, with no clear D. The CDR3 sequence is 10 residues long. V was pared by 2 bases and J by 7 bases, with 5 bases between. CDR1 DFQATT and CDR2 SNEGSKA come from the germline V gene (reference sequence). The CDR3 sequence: CSARTVEAFF. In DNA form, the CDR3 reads TGCAGTGCTAGAACAGTTGAAGCTTTCTTT.

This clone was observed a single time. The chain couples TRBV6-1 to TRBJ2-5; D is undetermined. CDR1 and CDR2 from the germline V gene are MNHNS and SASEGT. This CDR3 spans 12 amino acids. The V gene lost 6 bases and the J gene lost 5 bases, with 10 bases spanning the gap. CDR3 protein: CASSVLGETQYF. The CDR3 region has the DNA TGTGCCAGCAGCGTTCTTGGGGAGACCCAGTACTTC.

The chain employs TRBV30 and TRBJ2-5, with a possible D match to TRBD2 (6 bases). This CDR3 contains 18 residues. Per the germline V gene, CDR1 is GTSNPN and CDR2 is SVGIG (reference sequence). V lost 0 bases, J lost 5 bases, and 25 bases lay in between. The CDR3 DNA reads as TGTGCCTGGAGTGTACGCGGGAAGAGCTCAACGGGAGCCGAGACCCAGTACTTC. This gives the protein CAWSVRGKSSTGAETQYF.

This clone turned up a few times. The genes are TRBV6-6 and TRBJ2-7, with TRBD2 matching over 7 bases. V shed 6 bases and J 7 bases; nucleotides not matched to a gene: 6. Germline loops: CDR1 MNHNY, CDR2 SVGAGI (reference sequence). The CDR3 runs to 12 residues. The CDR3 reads CASRAGDREQYF. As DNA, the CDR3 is TGTGCCAGCAGGGCGGGAGACCGTGAGCAGTACTTC.

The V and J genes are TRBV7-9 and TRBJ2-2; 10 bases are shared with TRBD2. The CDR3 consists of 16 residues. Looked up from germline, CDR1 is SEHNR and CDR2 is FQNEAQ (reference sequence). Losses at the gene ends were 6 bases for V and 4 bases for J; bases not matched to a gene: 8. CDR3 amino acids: CASSRLAGESTGELFF. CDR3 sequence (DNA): TGTGCCAGCAGTCGTCTAGCGGGAGAGAGCACCGGGGAGCTGTTTTTT.

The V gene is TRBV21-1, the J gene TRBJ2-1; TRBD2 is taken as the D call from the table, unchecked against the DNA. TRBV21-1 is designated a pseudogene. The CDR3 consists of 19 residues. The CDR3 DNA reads TGTGCCAGCAGCAAAAGCTGCCTAGCGGGAGGCCTCTCCTACAATGAGCAGTTCTTC. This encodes CASSKSCLAGGLSYNEQFF.

The chain's CDR3 is CASSLAPGVNTGELFF. The CDR3 DNA sequence: TGTGCCAGCAGCTTAGCTCCGGGAGTGAACACCGGGGAGCTGTTTTTT. This chain joins TRBV11-2 and TRBJ2-2, with D possibly matching TRBD2 (6 bases). This CDR3 has 16 residues. Germline CDR1 SGHAT, CDR2 FQNNGV. V shed 1 base and J shed 1 base, with 10 bases lying between them.

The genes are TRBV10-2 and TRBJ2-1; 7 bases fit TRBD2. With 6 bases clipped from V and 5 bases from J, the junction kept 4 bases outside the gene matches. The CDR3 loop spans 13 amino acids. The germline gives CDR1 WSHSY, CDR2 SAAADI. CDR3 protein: CASRPGLNNEQFF. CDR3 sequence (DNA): TGCGCCAGCAGACCGGGACTAAACAATGAGCAGTTCTTC.

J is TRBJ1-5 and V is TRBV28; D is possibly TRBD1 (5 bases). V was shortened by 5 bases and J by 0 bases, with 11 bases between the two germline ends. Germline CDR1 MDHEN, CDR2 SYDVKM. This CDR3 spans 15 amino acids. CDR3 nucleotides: TGTGCCAGCAGTCTGACAGACAATAGCAATCAGCCCCAGCATTTT. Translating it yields CASSLTDNSNQPQHF.

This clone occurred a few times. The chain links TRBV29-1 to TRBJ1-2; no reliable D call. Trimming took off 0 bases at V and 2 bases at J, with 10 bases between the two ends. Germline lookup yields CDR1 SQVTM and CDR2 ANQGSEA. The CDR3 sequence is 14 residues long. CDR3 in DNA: TGCAGCGTTGAAGATCTGGGCAGGAACTATGGCTACACCTTC. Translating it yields CSVEDLGRNYGYTF.

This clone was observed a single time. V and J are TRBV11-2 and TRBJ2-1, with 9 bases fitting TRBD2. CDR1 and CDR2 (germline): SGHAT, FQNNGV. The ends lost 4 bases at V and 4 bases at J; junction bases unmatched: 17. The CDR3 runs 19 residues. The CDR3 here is CASSSEAGFVAGAYNEQFF. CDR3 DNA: TGTGCCAGCAGCTCCGAAGCCGGGTTTGTAGCGGGAGCATACAATGAGCAGTTCTTC.

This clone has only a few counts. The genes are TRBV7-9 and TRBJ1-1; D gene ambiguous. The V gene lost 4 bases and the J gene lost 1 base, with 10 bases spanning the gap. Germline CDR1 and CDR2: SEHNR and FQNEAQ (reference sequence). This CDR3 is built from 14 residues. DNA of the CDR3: TGTGCCAGCAGCTATTGGGAAACGAACACTGAAGCTTTCTTT. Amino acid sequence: CASSYWETNTEAFF.